Below, 30 T cell receptor beta chains from the same sample are listed, as sequenced in a study of beta chain features in type 1 diabetes listed by TCRdb under 2018. Libraries were made using the immunoSEQ multiplex PCR assay. The High Capacity cDNA Reverse Transcription Kit was used to reverse transcribe all of the isolated RNA, meaning that expressed TCRB transcripts were what got sequenced. In its TCRdb copy, this immuneACCESS table keeps in-frame sequences only and misses some clones. Where compared with another copy, unresolved V genes explain less than half of these, and the others have no known cause. For this sample the table gives 900,000 or so clones, of which 15% to 20% were detected only once. The ten largest clones capture 0.023% of the sample. The sequenced sample consisted of naive CD4+ T cells from blood. The sample's cell subset or site label, decoded: true naive CD4+ T cells. Receptors originate from a woman under 30 in good health.

The CDR3 nucleotides read TGCGCCAGCAGCGCAGGACTAGCGGGAGGGCCCGCCTACGAGCAGTACTTC. It yields the protein CASSAGLAGGPAYEQYF. The chain links TRBV5-1 to TRBJ2-7, with TRBD2 matching 15 bases. V shed 4 bases and J 2 bases; nucleotides not matched to a gene: 7. The length of the CDR3 is 17 residues. Germline lookup yields CDR1 SGHRS and CDR2 YFSETQ.

Worth noting for this clone: The same CDR3 is also encoded by other DNA sequences in this sample. CDR3 loop: CASSPPGQGSYEQYF. DNA of the CDR3: TGTGCCAGCTCACCACCGGGACAGGGGAGCTACGAGCAGTACTTC. The V gene is TRBV18, the J gene TRBJ2-7; TRBD1 matches 10 bases. There are 15 residues in the CDR3. CDR1 and CDR2 (germline): KGHSH, LQKENI. V lost 0 bases, J lost 3 bases, and 2 bases stayed unmatched. Combining the CDR3 with reference TRBV18 and TRBJ2-7 gives the whole variable domain NAGVMQNPRHLVRRRGQEARLRCSPMKGHSHVYWYRQLPEEGLKFMVYLQKENIIDESGMPKERFSAEFPKEGPSILRIQQVVRGDSAAYFCASSPPGQGSYEQYFGPGTRLTVT.

The chain uses TRBV28 and TRBJ2-1; 8 bases match TRBD1. Trimming at V came to 5 bases and at J to 9 bases, leaving 12 bases not matched to a gene. The CDR3 length is 15 residues. Germline CDR1 is MDHEN and CDR2 is SYDVKM. The CDR3 sequence: CASSPPGGLPLEQFF. The CDR3 DNA reads TGTGCCAGCAGTCCCCCAGGGGGCCTACCCCTTGAGCAGTTCTTC.

A few counts support this clone. The chain recombines TRBV5-1 with TRBJ2-7; the D gene could be TRBD1 or TRBD2 (6 bases each). V shed 4 bases and J shed 2 bases, with 16 bases lying between them. The CDR3 totals 15 residues. Germline loops: CDR1 SGHRS, CDR2 YFSETQ. The CDR3 here is CASSVIPGDTYEQYF. CDR3 coding DNA: TGCGCCAGCAGCGTAATACCGGGGGACACCTACGAGCAGTACTTC.

In this sample, this clone turned up a few times. The J gene is TRBJ2-5, the V gene TRBV27, with a possible D match to TRBD1 (5 bases). Per the germline V gene, CDR1 is MNHEY and CDR2 is SMNVEV (reference sequence). Trimming removed 5 bases at V and 5 bases at J, with 15 bases between. The CDR3 covers 14 residues. The CDR3 DNA is TGTGCCAGCAGTGGTGAAGGGCCAGGGGAGACCCAGTACTTC. Translating gives CASSGEGPGETQYF.

In its sample, this clone was seen a few times. The J gene is TRBJ2-1, the V gene TRBV14, with D tentatively TRBD2 (5 bases). With 4 bases removed from V and 7 bases from J, the gap between germline ends came to 17 bases. This CDR3 is 15 amino acids long. Per the germline V gene, CDR1 is SGHDN and CDR2 is FVKESK. CDR3 sequence: CASSPREPRLNEQFF. The CDR3 bases are TGTGCCAGCAGCCCCCGAGAACCGCGACTAAATGAGCAGTTCTTC. Complete variable domain (other parts from reference TRBV14 and TRBJ2-1): EAGVTQFPSHSVIEKGQTVTLRCDPISGHDNLYWYRRVMGKEIKFLLHFVKESKQDESGMPNNRFLAERTGGTYSTLKVQPAELEDSGVYFCASSPREPRLNEQFFGPGTRLTVL.

This clone occurred a few times. The CDR3 coding sequence is TGTGCCACAGGGTACTCCTATAATTCACCCCTCCACTTT. Its translation is CATGYSYNSPLHF. V usage is TRBV28 and J usage is TRBJ1-6; TRBD1 is a possible D gene (5 bases). V was shortened by 10 bases and J by 0 bases, with 7 bases between the two germline ends. This CDR3 comprises 13 residues. Germline V gives CDR1 MDHEN, CDR2 SYDVKM.

This clone was seen more than once but under ten times. The chain has TRBV7-6 and TRBJ1-2; D gene unclear. The ends were cut back, 5 bases at V and 3 bases at J, with 16 bases in the middle. CDR3 size: 15 residues. Germline-derived CDR1 and CDR2 are SGHVS and FNYEAQ. Here the CDR3 DNA reads TGTGCCAGCAGCCCAACAACACGGGGTTACTATGGCTACACCTTC. Translation: CASSPTTRGYYGYTF.

The chain uses TRBV28 and TRBJ1-2, with D uncertain. V lost 5 bases, J lost 2 bases, and 18 bases lay in between. The CDR3 is made up of 16 amino acids. CDR1 MDHEN and CDR2 SYDVKM come from the germline V gene. The CDR3 is CASSPPLMTTNYGYTF. The CDR3 nucleotides read TGTGCCAGCAGTCCCCCCCTTATGACAACAAACTATGGCTACACCTTC.

The genes are TRBV11-2 and TRBJ2-1; D perhaps matches TRBD1 (6 bases). With 5 bases removed from V and 4 bases from J, the gap between germline ends came to 12 bases. This CDR3 has 14 amino acids. Germline V gene data show CDR1 as SGHAT and CDR2 as FQNNGV. The chain's CDR3 is CASSPTGFYNEQFF. In nucleotides, the CDR3 is TGTGCCAGCAGCCCGACAGGATTTTACAATGAGCAGTTCTTC.

The chain uses TRBV4-2 and TRBJ2-3, with D unresolved. Germline lookup yields CDR1 LGHNA and CDR2 YNFKEQ. V lost 2 bases, J lost 2 bases, and 11 bases lay in between. The CDR3 contains 15 residues. In nucleotides, the CDR3 is TGTGCCAGCAGCCAACCCCAGGATAACACAGATACGCAGTATTTT. Protein product: CASSQPQDNTDTQYF.

V and J are TRBV6-5 and TRBJ2-7, with D possibly being TRBD2 (6 bases). The germline gives CDR1 MNHEY, CDR2 SVGAGI. This CDR3 is 15 amino acids long. V shed 6 bases and J shed 3 bases, with 18 bases lying between them. The CDR3 is CASSAISGLYYEQYF. The CDR3 region has the DNA TGTGCCAGCAGCGCAATCTCGGGACTTTACTACGAGCAGTACTTC.

This chain uses TRBV6-5 with TRBJ1-2; tentatively, D is TRBD1 (6 bases). Trimming took 7 bases from V and 6 from J, leaving 12 bases between them. Per the germline V gene, CDR1 is MNHEY and CDR2 is SVGAGI. The CDR3 extends over 12 amino acids. CDR3 in amino acids: CASKNRVHGYTF. In nucleotides, the CDR3 is TGTGCCAGCAAAAACAGGGTTCATGGCTACACCTTC.

This clone was observed a few times. The chain employs TRBV28 and TRBJ2-7, with D uncertain. The CDR3 is made up of 13 amino acids. Germline assignment: CDR1 MDHEN and CDR2 SYDVKM. V gave up 4 bases and J gave up 1 base, with 8 bases separating them. The CDR3 protein is CASSSGRSYEQYF. The DNA of the CDR3 is TGTGCCAGCAGTTCGGGCCGGTCCTACGAGCAGTACTTC. Supplemented by reference TRBV28 and TRBJ2-7, the full variable domain reads DVKVTQSSRYLVKRTGEKVFLECVQDMDHENMFWYRQDPGLGLRLIYFSYDVKMKEKGDIPEGYSVSREKKERFSLILESASTNQTSMYLCASSSGRSYEQYFGPGTRLTVT.

This clone occurred a few times. The V gene is TRBV7-2, the J gene TRBJ2-1, with D maybe TRBD2 (6 bases). The CDR3 has 14 residues. The V end lost 1 base, the J end lost 6 bases, and 10 bases lay between the germline ends. Germline V gene sequence: CDR1 SGHTA, CDR2 FQGNSA. The CDR3 spells CASSLVLAVNEQFF. CDR3 nucleotide sequence: TGTGCCAGCAGCTTAGTACTAGCTGTCAATGAGCAGTTCTTC.

The V gene is TRBV28, the J gene TRBJ2-5; 12 positions match TRBD2. Trimming at V came to 4 bases and at J to 5 bases, leaving 8 bases not matched to a gene. CDR1 MDHEN and CDR2 SYDVKM come from the germline V gene. There are 16 residues in the CDR3. The CDR3 sequence is CASSSRTSGVRETQYF. CDR3 coding DNA: TGTGCCAGCAGTTCCAGGACTAGCGGGGTCCGGGAGACCCAGTACTTC.

The CDR3 region has the DNA TGCAGCGTTGGGGGCAGGCCCACAGATACGCAGTATTTT. Translating it yields CSVGGRPTDTQYF. This chain joins TRBV29-1 and TRBJ2-3; tentatively, D is TRBD1 (5 bases). There are 13 residues in the CDR3. V lost 4 bases and J 2 bases, leaving 10 bases between the germline ends. Germline CDR1 is SQVTM and CDR2 is ANQGSEA.

This clone was detected a few times. The chain joins TRBV9 to TRBJ2-1; D may match TRBD1 or TRBD2 (5 bases each). Trimming removed 4 bases at V and 0 bases at J, with 11 bases between. Germline loops: CDR1 SGDLS, CDR2 YYNGEE. CDR3 length equals 15 residues. The CDR3, as DNA: TGTGCCAGCAGCTCCGTCGGGGCCTCCTACAATGAGCAGTTCTTC. Translating gives CASSSVGASYNEQFF.

The rearrangement uses TRBV9 and TRBJ2-5; TRBD1 matches 8 bases. V shed 3 bases, J shed 5 bases, and the junction held 9 bases outside the gene matches. The V gene's germline CDR1 is SGDLS and CDR2 YYNGEE. This CDR3 is 15 amino acids long. The CDR3 protein is CASSAGQGMTETQYF. The DNA of the CDR3 is TGTGCCAGCAGCGCTGGACAGGGAATGACGGAGACCCAGTACTTC.

The chain couples TRBV18 to TRBJ1-5; the match to TRBD1 covers 10 bases. The length of the CDR3 is 20 residues. V lost 3 bases, J lost 3 bases, and 17 bases stayed unmatched. The V gene's germline CDR1 is KGHSH and CDR2 LQKENI. The CDR3 DNA is TGTGCCAGCTCACCTAGATCTCTTTTAACCGGGACAGGGGTCAATCAGCCCCAGCATTTT. Protein: CASSPRSLLTGTGVNQPQHF.

The chain uses TRBV14 and TRBJ2-7; a possible D gene is TRBD2 (6 bases). The CDR3 is 13 amino acids. V lost 8 bases to trimming and J lost 2 bases, with 13 bases between them. Germline-derived CDR1 and CDR2 are SGHDN and FVKESK. CDR3 region: CASGRGYTYEQYF. The CDR3 bases are TGTGCCAGCGGGCGGGGATATACCTACGAGCAGTACTTC.

This clone was detected a few times. The CDR3 sequence is CASSQDPGDNTGELFF. In nucleotides, the CDR3 is TGTGCCAGCAGCCAAGATCCAGGGGACAACACCGGGGAGCTGTTTTTT. The rearrangement uses TRBV4-2 and TRBJ2-2; tentatively, D is TRBD1 (6 bases). The CDR3 runs to 16 residues. Trimming took 0 bases from V and 2 from J, leaving 10 bases between them. Germline CDR1 reads LGHNA; CDR2 reads YNFKEQ.

This clone has a handful of counts. Here the CDR3 DNA reads TGTGCCAGCAGCCAATCTCACGCTAGCGCCCCCGTTTTTTTCAATGAGCAGTTCTTC. This gives the protein CASSQSHASAPVFFNEQFF. The chain carries TRBV4-2 and TRBJ2-1; weak D call: TRBD2 (6 bases). Germline-derived CDR1 and CDR2 are LGHNA and YNFKEQ. The CDR3 is made up of 19 amino acids. The V gene lost 2 bases and the J gene lost 6 bases, with 26 bases spanning the gap.

This clone came up a few times. CDR3 sequence reads: CASSLLGTNIDEQFF. The CDR3 region has the DNA TGTGCCAGCAGCCTATTAGGGACTAATATCGATGAGCAGTTCTTC. The V gene is TRBV7-9, the J gene TRBJ2-1; TRBD2 aligns across 7 bases. The CDR3 runs 15 residues. The V gene end was trimmed by 5 bases and the J gene end by 8 bases; junction bases not matched to a gene: 12. The germline V gene encodes CDR1 SEHNR and CDR2 FQNEAQ (reference sequence).

V usage is TRBV9 and J usage is TRBJ2-7; D gene uncertain. V gave up 2 bases and J gave up 0 bases, with 12 bases separating them. The CDR3 covers 15 residues. Germline V gene lookup returns CDR1 SGDLS and CDR2 YYNGEE. CDR3 loop: CASSVYPDVSYEQYF. Written as DNA, the CDR3 is TGTGCCAGCAGCGTTTATCCGGACGTCTCCTACGAGCAGTACTTC.

The chain carries TRBV7-2 and TRBJ1-4, with TRBD1 identical over 8 bases. The germline V gene has CDR1 SGHTA and CDR2 FQGNSA. J lost 5 bases, V lost 0 bases, and 2 bases had no gene match. There are 15 residues in the CDR3. The CDR3 region has the DNA TGTGCCAGCAGCTTAGCTTGGACAGGGAATGAAAAACTGTTTTTT. Protein: CASSLAWTGNEKLFF.

This chain uses TRBV28 with TRBJ2-7; 7 bases agree with TRBD2. The CDR3 has 14 residues. The V gene's germline CDR1 is MDHEN and CDR2 SYDVKM. J lost 6 bases, V lost 3 bases, and 8 bases had no gene match. Here the CDR3 reads CASSLMAGVFEQYF. CDR3 DNA: TGTGCCAGCAGTTTGATGGCGGGAGTGTTCGAGCAGTACTTC.

This chain uses TRBV14 with TRBJ1-1; D ambiguous. V was pared by 6 bases and J by 0 bases, with 5 bases between. The V gene's germline CDR1 is SGHDN and CDR2 FVKESK. CDR3 length equals 12 residues. In nucleotides, the CDR3 is TGTGCCAGCAGTAAACTGAACACTGAAGCTTTCTTT. This gives the protein CASSKLNTEAFF.

The chain uses TRBV19 and TRBJ1-4; the D gene is possibly TRBD1 (5 bases). The CDR3 is made up of 15 amino acids. V lost 7 bases and J lost 7, with 19 bases in between. Germline loops: CDR1 LNHDA, CDR2 SQIVND (reference sequence). The CDR3 DNA sequence: TGTGCCAGTACCCGAGCCCCCGGGACCCGTGAAAAACTGTTTTTT. Translation gives CASTRAPGTREKLFF.

This chain uses TRBV29-1 with TRBJ2-3; D gene unclear. Germline V CDR1 and CDR2: SQVTM, ANQGSEA. This CDR3 comprises 13 residues. Between the trimmed V and J ends, which lost 4 bases and 2 bases, there was a span of 10 bases. CDR3 in amino acids: CSVVGRNTDTQYF. As DNA, the CDR3 is TGCAGCGTTGTTGGTCGCAACACAGATACGCAGTATTTT.